This TCR beta chain was recovered during a study of cytomegalovirus exposure and HLA in healthy donors. J gave up 1 base and V 6 bases, and 6 bases lay outside the gene matches. From germline, CDR1 is GTSNPN and CDR2 SVGIG (reference sequence). This CDR3 has 13 amino acids. The PCR employed 60 Vbeta primers together with 13 Jbeta primers. The protocol was immunoSEQ multiplex PCR, while the TCRdb copy is restricted to in-frame clones and leaves out a portion. This table holds under 200,000 clones, about 76% found once. V and J are TRBV30 and TRBJ2-7; 7 bases line up with TRBD1. Material for sequencing was PBMCs. The sequence derives from a male donor in good health and CMV-seropositive. In DNA form, the CDR3 reads TGTGCCTGTGCACAGGGGCCTTCCTACGAGCAGTACTTC. Encoded protein: CACAQGPSYEQYF.